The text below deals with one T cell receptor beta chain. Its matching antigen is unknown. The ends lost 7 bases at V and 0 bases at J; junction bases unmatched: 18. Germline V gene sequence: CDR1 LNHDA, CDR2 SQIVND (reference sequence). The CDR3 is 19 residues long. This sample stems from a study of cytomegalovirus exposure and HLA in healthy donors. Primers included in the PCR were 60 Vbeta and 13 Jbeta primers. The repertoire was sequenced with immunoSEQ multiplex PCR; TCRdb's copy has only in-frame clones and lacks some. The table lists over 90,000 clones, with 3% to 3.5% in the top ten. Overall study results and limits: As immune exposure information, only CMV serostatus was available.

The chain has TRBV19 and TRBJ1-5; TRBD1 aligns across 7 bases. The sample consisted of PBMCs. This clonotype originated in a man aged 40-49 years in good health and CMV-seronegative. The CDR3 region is CASNLTPGQPYYSNQPQHF. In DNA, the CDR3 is TGTGCCAGTAACCTAACCCCGGGACAGCCATACTATAGCAATCAGCCCCAGCATTTT.